This T cell receptor (beta chain) stems from a study of blood T cell repertoires in COVID-19. Study-level background: Acute and convalescent COVID-19 specimens originated in the United States, Italy and Spain.

Profiling relied on immunoSEQ multiplex PCR, and the TCRdb table lists in-frame clones only, not all of them. The repertoire holds approximately 300,000 clones, with 70% to 90% as singletons. As regards this clone: In the same sample, other DNA sequences code for this CDR3.

Participants' own reports of clinical history determined their cohort assignment. V was shortened by 3 bases and J by 7 bases, with 13 bases between the two germline ends. The CDR3 is 14 residues long. Germline CDR1 is LNHDA and CDR2 is SQIVND (reference sequence). Sample: PBMCs or T cells enriched from blood (not recorded which). The J gene is TRBJ2-1, the V gene TRBV19, with D perhaps matching TRBD2 (5 bases). The receptor was derived from a woman aged 18-29 years who had recovered from COVID-19. The CDR3 DNA follows: TGTGCCAGTAGTATTATGGCGTCGGGGAATGAGCAGTTCTTC. Translated, it gives CASSIMASGNEQFF.